These 18 T cell receptor beta chains originate from one sample sequenced in a study of T-cell reconstitution after alpha-beta-depleted transplantation in children. Library preparation (for TCRbeta) was performed with unique molecular identifiers. MiXCR, applied by TCRdb to the PCR reads, yields one record per CDR3 protein. The repertoire includes fewer than 550,000 distinct CDR3 sequences, roughly an eighth of them detected once, and about 15% sits in the top ten. This specimen was PBMCs, mostly from graft donor cells, taken 180 days after TCRalphabeta/CD19-depleted stem cell transplant. The receptors were sampled from a female patient between 2 and 15 years old who had a stem cell transplant for aplastic anemia, so the T cells may come from the graft donor.

This clonotype was counted only a few times. The rearrangement links TRBV11-2 to TRBJ2-3; D gene ambiguous. The CDR3 runs 16 residues. Trimming cost V 3 bases and J 0 bases, with 13 bases left between them. The V gene's germline CDR1 is SGHAT and CDR2 FQNNGV. CDR3 in DNA: TGTGCCAGCAGCTTGAAGGGCGCCCCTAGCACAGATACGCAGTATTTT. Protein: CASSLKGAPSTDTQYF.

In its sample, this clonotype was seen a few times. This sequence joins TRBV6-5 and TRBJ2-4; D remains unclear. Trimming took 2 bases from V and 3 from J, leaving 8 bases between them. CDR3 length equals 14 residues. The germline V gene encodes CDR1 MNHEY and CDR2 SVGAGI. The chain's CDR3 is CASSYLEIKNIQYF. CDR3 nucleotide sequence: TGTGCCAGCAGTTACCTGGAGATCAAAAACATTCAGTACTTC.

The chain carries TRBV7-9 and TRBJ1-1; D may be TRBD1 (5 bases). This CDR3 region has 16 residues. Germline-derived CDR1 and CDR2 are SEHNR and FQNEAQ (reference sequence). Trimming took 0 bases from V and 1 from J, leaving 12 bases between them. The CDR3 loop is CASSLARDRWNTEAFF. CDR3 nucleotide sequence: TGTGCCAGCAGCTTAGCGAGGGACCGCTGGAACACTGAAGCTTTCTTT.

The CDR3 sequence: CSVVMRDTSYEQYF. CDR3 DNA sequence: TGCAGCGTTGTAATGCGGGACACGTCCTACGAGCAGTACTTC. The chain joins TRBV29-1 to TRBJ2-7; D is perhaps TRBD1 or TRBD2 (6 bases each). V was shortened by 4 bases and J by 1 base, with 14 bases between the two germline ends. Germline CDR1 and CDR2: SQVTM and ANQGSEA. There are 14 residues in the CDR3.

The chain joins TRBV20-1 to TRBJ1-6, with TRBD1 matching over 9 bases. The V gene end was trimmed by 5 bases and the J gene end by 9 bases; junction bases not matched to a gene: 11. The CDR3 is made up of 15 amino acids. Per germline, CDR1 DFQATT and CDR2 SNEGSKA (reference sequence). CDR3 sequence (DNA): TGCAGTGCTCCTCTGGGGACAGGGAGAGTTTCACCCCTCCACTTT. Encoded protein: CSAPLGTGRVSPLHF.

This clonotype was seen a few times. V is TRBV4-3 and J is TRBJ2-5; tentatively, D is TRBD2 (6 bases). There are 17 residues in the CDR3. Germline V lookup: CDR1 LGHNA, CDR2 YSLEER. Between the trimmed V and J ends, which lost 2 bases and 5 bases, there was a span of 21 bases. The CDR3 DNA reads as TGCGCCAGCAGCCAATCCCCTGTGTCGGGAGTGCGGGAGACCCAGTACTTC. Amino acid sequence: CASSQSPVSGVRETQYF.

This clonotype was detected a few times. The chain links TRBV24-1 to TRBJ2-5; 11 bases match TRBD2. V shed 3 bases and J 4 bases; nucleotides not matched to a gene: 3. Germline values: CDR1 KGHDR, CDR2 SFDVKD. This CDR3 contains 15 residues. CDR3 sequence (DNA): TGTGCCACCAGTGATCCCGGACTAGCGGGAGAGACCCAGTACTTC. It is translated as CATSDPGLAGETQYF.

This clonotype was counted ten times or more. The chain joins TRBV4-1 to TRBJ2-1; D is tentatively TRBD1 or TRBD2 (5 bases each). The CDR3 loop spans 16 amino acids. The V end was cut by 5 bases, the J end by 5 bases, with 19 bases between. Germline CDR1 and CDR2: MGHRA and YSYEKL. CDR3 sequence reads: CASSVPRDRTNNEQFF. Written as DNA, the CDR3 is TGCGCCAGCAGCGTTCCGAGGGACCGAACCAACAATGAGCAGTTCTTC.

This clonotype was detected only a few times. The chain recombines TRBV11-2 with TRBJ1-4; 7 positions agree with TRBD1. Trimming took 5 bases from V and 10 from J; bases not matched to a gene: 7. CDR3 length: 13 residues. Germline values: CDR1 SGHAT, CDR2 FQNNGV. This chain's CDR3 is CASSNGTARKLFF. CDR3 sequence (DNA): TGTGCCAGCAGCAATGGGACAGCTCGAAAACTGTTTTTT.

The chain carries TRBV20-1 and TRBJ2-1; D is ambiguous. CDR3 length: 12 amino acids. The V end was cut by 3 bases, the J end by 8 bases, with 11 bases between. CDR1 is DFQATT, CDR2 SNEGSKA, per germline (reference sequence). The DNA for the CDR3 is TGCAGTGCTAGTCCAGAGATGGATGAGCAGTTCTTC. Translated: CSASPEMDEQFF.

The table lists this clonotype with a few counts. The chain has TRBV28 and TRBJ2-5; 9 positions match TRBD1. CDR1 and CDR2 (germline): MDHEN, SYDVKM. V lost 0 bases and J lost 4; bases outside the gene matches: 6. The CDR3 is 16 residues long. The CDR3 DNA is TGTGCCAGCAGTTTATGGACAGGGGGGTCTCGAGAGACCCAGTACTTC. It codes for CASSLWTGGSRETQYF.

This clonotype was picked up many times. The rearrangement joins TRBV29-1 to TRBJ1-2; no firm D call. Germline CDR1 SQVTM, CDR2 ANQGSEA. The CDR3 has 10 amino acids. DNA for the CDR3: TGCGTAGGGTTAGACTATGGCTACACCTTC. Amino acids: CVGLDYGYTF.

This chain joins TRBV7-3 and TRBJ2-7; D is possibly TRBD1 or TRBD2 (5 bases each). From germline, CDR1 is SGHTA and CDR2 FQGTGA. The CDR3 has 17 residues. V lost 5 bases and J lost 6, with 26 bases in between. The CDR3 loop is CASSPRIRDPRVGEQYF. The CDR3 bases are TGTGCCAGCAGCCCCCGGATCCGGGACCCCCGAGTGGGCGAGCAGTACTTC. The full variable domain, with the rest looked up from reference TRBV7-3 and TRBJ2-7, is GAGVSQTPSNKVTEKGKYVELRCDPISGHTALYWYRQSLGQGPEFLIYFQGTGAADDSGLPNDRFFAVRPEGSVSTLKIQRTERGDSAVYLCASSPRIRDPRVGEQYFGPGTRLTVT.

The chain couples TRBV28 to TRBJ2-7; weak D call: TRBD1 (6 bases). CDR3 length: 14 residues. V was trimmed by 7 bases and J by 7 bases, leaving 20 bases between them. Germline CDR1 is MDHEN and CDR2 is SYDVKM. The CDR3 reads CASTYGTWGREQYF. Written as DNA, the CDR3 is TGTGCCAGCACCTACGGGACATGGGGACGGGAGCAGTACTTC.

This clonotype was seen a few times. The chain recombines TRBV4-2 with TRBJ2-7; 12 positions agree with TRBD1. This CDR3 region has 16 residues. Unmatched junction bases numbered 2, after V lost 0 bases and J lost 2 bases. The germline gives CDR1 LGHNA, CDR2 YNFKEQ. CDR3 loop: CASSQEGTGGPYEQYF. DNA for the CDR3: TGTGCCAGCAGCCAAGAGGGGACAGGGGGCCCCTACGAGCAGTACTTC.

Of note for this clonotype: Just one base apart from a much larger clone, this may be a read error. The V gene is TRBV27, the J gene TRBJ2-5; possibly TRBD1 for D (6 bases). The V gene lost 3 bases and the J gene lost 6 bases, with 17 bases spanning the gap. The germline V gene encodes CDR1 MNHEY and CDR2 SMNVEV (reference sequence). The CDR3 consists of 15 residues. CDR3 nucleotide sequence: TGTGCCAGCAGTTTGACAGGTCCTACCTGGAAGACCCAGTACTTC. Its translation is CASSLTGPTWKTQYF.

The V call is TRBV6-2 or TRBV6-3, the J call TRBJ2-7; unclear D gene. Trimming cost V 5 bases and J 3 bases, with 14 bases left between them. This CDR3 contains 14 residues. Germline-derived CDR1 and CDR2 are MNHEY and SVGEGT. The DNA of the CDR3 is TGTGCCAGCAGTCCCTGGGGAATCCTCTACGAGCAGTACTTC. Protein product: CASSPWGILYEQYF.

In the case of this clonotype: A junction end diverges from the germline sequence, so it may reflect a read error. In DNA, the CDR3 is TGCAGCGTTCACGGCGGGACAGATACGCAGTATTTC. This sequence encodes CSVHGGTDTQYF. The chain carries TRBV29-1 and TRBJ2-3, with D tentatively TRBD1 (7 bases). The CDR3 runs to 12 residues. CDR1 and CDR2 from the germline V gene are SQVTM and ANQGSEA.